This entry lists 5 T cell receptor beta chains sequenced from one sample in a study of cytotoxic CD8 clonotypes in ibrutinib-treated CLL. The data were produced by immunoSEQ multiplex PCR, yet TCRdb's version contains in-frame clones alone and is incomplete. This table holds approximately 84,000 clones, more than 70% found once. The sequencing used PBMCs, collected before ibrutinib treatment. The receptors were gathered from a human donor with chronic lymphocytic leukemia.

CDR3 in DNA: TGTGCCAGCAGCTTTTCTGACAATCAGCCCCAGCATTTT. Translation gives CASSFSDNQPQHF. The chain joins TRBV7-6 to TRBJ1-5, with unresolved D. This CDR3 spans 13 amino acids. Germline V lookup: CDR1 SGHVS, CDR2 FNYEAQ. Trimming shortened V by 3 bases and J by 3 bases, and 6 bases separated the two germline ends.

The gene calls are TRBV4-2 and TRBJ2-2; D is uncertain. Germline values: CDR1 LGHNA, CDR2 YNFKEQ. This CDR3 contains 15 residues. Trimming took 1 base from V and 6 from J, leaving 12 bases between them. The CDR3 region is CASSQGLQVPGELFF. The CDR3 region has the DNA TGTGCCAGCAGCCAAGGGTTGCAGGTACCCGGGGAGCTGTTTTTT.

This clone was recorded only once. The V and J genes are TRBV5-6 and TRBJ1-1; the match to TRBD1 covers 10 bases. The CDR3 loop spans 16 amino acids. Germline V lookup: CDR1 SGHDT, CDR2 YYEEEE. V lost 4 bases and J lost 4; bases outside the gene matches: 10. The CDR3 spells CASSLDRGDMGTEAFF. DNA for the CDR3: TGTGCCAGCAGCCTGGACAGGGGGGATATGGGCACTGAAGCTTTCTTT.

The rearrangement joins TRBV14 to TRBJ2-3; 8 nucleotides line up with TRBD1. Losses at the gene ends were 4 bases for V and 2 bases for J; bases not matched to a gene: 5. CDR1 and CDR2 from the germline V gene are SGHDN and FVKESK. The CDR3 spans 15 residues. CDR3 amino acids: CASSLRGLSTDTQYF. The CDR3 DNA is TGTGCCAGCAGCCTCAGGGGGCTGTCCACAGATACGCAGTATTTT.

The chain couples TRBV19 to TRBJ1-1, with D tentatively TRBD1 (6 bases). CDR3 length equals 15 residues. V was pared by 3 bases and J by 1 base, with 12 bases between. The germline CDR1 and CDR2 sequences are LNHDA and SQIVND (reference sequence). The DNA of the CDR3 is TGTGCCAGTAGTATGGACAGAAGAACGAACACTGAAGCTTTCTTT. It is translated as CASSMDRRTNTEAFF.